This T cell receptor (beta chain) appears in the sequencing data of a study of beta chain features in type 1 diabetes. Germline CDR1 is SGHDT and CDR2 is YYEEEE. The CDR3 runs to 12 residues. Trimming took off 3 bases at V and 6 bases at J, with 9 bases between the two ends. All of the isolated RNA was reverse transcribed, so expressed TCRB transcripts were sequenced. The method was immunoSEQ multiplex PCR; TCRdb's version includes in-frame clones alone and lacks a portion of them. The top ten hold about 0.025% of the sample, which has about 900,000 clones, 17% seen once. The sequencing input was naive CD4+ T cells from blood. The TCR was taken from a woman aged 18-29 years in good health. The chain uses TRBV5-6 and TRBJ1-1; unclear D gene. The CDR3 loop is CASSSLGAEAFF. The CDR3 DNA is TGTGCCAGCAGCTCATTGGGAGCTGAAGCTTTCTTT.